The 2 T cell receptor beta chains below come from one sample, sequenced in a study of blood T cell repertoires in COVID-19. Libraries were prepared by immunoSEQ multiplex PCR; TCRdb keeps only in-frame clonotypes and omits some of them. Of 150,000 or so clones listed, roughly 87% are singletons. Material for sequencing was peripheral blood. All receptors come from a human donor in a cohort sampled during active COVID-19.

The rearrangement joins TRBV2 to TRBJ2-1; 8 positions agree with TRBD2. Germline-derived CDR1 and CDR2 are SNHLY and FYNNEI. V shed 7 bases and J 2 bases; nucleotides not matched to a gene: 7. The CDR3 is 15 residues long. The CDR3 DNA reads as TGTGCCAGCATTGGAACGGGGGGGCCCTACAATGAGCAGTTCTTC. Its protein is CASIGTGGPYNEQFF. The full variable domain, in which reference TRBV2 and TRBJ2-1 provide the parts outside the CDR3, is EPEVTQTPSHQVTQMGQEVILRCVPISNHLYFYWYRQILGQKVEFLVSFYNNEISEKSEIFDDQFSVERPDGSNFTLKIRSTKLEDSAMYFCASIGTGGPYNEQFFGPGTRLTVL.

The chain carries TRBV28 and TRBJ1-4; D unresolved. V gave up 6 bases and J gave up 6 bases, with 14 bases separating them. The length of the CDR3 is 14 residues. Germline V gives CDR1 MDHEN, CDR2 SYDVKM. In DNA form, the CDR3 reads TGTGCCAGCAGCCCCACGTTGGGAGATGAAAAACTGTTTTTT. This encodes CASSPTLGDEKLFF.